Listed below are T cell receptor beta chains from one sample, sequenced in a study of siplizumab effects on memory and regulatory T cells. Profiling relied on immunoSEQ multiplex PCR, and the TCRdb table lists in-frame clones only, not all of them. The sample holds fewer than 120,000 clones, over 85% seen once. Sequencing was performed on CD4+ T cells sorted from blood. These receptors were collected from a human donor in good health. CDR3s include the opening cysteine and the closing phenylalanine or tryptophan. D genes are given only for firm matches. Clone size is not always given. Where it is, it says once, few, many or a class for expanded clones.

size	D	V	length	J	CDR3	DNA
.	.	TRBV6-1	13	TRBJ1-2	CASSEAGGYGYTF	TGTGCCAGCAGTGAAGCAGGGGGGTATGGCTACACCTTC
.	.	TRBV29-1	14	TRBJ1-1	CSVGVGGRDTEAFF	TGCAGCGTTGGGGTAGGGGGGAGGGACACTGAAGCTTTCTTT
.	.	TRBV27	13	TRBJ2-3	CASSLMGDDTQYF	TGTGCCAGCAGTTTAATGGGGGACGATACGCAGTATTTT
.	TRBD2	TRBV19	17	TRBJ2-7	CASSIEGLATSSYEQYF	TGTGCCAGTAGTATAGAGGGACTAGCGACCAGCTCCTACGAGCAGTACTTC
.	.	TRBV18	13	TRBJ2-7	CASSPEGFYEQYF	TGTGCCAGCTCACCAGAAGGTTTCTACGAGCAGTACTTC
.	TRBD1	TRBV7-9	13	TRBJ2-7	CASSEDRLREQYF	TGTGCCAGCAGCGAGGACAGGTTACGCGAGCAGTACTTC
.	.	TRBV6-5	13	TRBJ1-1	CASSYWGNTEAFF	TGTGCCAGCAGTTACTGGGGGAACACTGAAGCTTTCTTT
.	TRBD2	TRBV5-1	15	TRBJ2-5	CASSLRPGGLPTQYF	TGCGCCAGCAGCTTGCGACCGGGGGGGCTCCCGACCCAGTACTTC
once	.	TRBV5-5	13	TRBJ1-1	CASSLGGDTEAFF	TGTGCCAGCAGCTTGGGCGGGGACACTGAAGCTTTCTTT
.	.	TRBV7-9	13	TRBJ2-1	CASSLATANEQFF	TGTGCCAGCAGCTTAGCGACAGCAAATGAGCAGTTCTTC
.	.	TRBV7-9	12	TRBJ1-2	CASSLSSYSYTF	TGTGCCAGCAGCTTGTCCTCCTATAGCTACACCTTC
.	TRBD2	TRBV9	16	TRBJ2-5	CASSVGLAGPQETQYF	TGTGCCAGCAGCGTAGGACTAGCGGGACCCCAAGAGACCCAGTACTTC
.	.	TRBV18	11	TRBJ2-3	CASSLADTQYF	TGTGCCAGCTCACTAGCGGATACGCAGTATTTT
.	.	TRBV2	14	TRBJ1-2	CASSETDSIYGYTF	TGTGCCAGCAGTGAAACCGACAGCATCTATGGCTACACCTTC
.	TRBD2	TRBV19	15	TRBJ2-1	CASKRGRDSYNEQFF	TGTGCCAGTAAACGCGGGAGAGACTCCTACAATGAGCAGTTCTTC
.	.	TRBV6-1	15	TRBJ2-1	CASRAGGLGGNEQFF	TGTGCCAGCAGGGCAGGCGGGCTAGGCGGCAATGAGCAGTTCTTC
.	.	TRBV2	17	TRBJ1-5	CASSVTGLNWSNQPQHF	TGTGCCAGCAGCGTTACGGGGCTAAACTGGAGCAATCAGCCCCAGCATTTT
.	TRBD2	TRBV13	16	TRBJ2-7	CASSFLAGNFSYEQYF	TGTGCCAGCAGCTTCCTAGCGGGGAACTTCTCCTACGAGCAGTACTTC
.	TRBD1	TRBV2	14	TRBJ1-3	CASSVDRGANTIYF	TGTGCCAGCAGTGTTGACAGGGGTGCAAACACCATATATTTT
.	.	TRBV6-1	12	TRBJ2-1	CASSYYGNEQFF	TGTGCCAGCAGTTATTATGGGAATGAGCAGTTCTTC
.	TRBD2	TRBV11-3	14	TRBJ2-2	CASSPGGRTGELFF	TGTGCCAGCAGCCCGGGGGGACGAACCGGGGAGCTGTTTTTT
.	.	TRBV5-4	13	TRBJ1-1	CASSEGPNTEAFF	TGTGCCAGCAGCGAGGGACCCAACACTGAAGCTTTCTTT
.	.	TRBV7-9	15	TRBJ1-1	CASSPLVRENTEAFF	TGTGCCAGCAGCCCCCTGGTCAGGGAGAACACTGAAGCTTTCTTT
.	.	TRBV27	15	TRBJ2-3	CASSWGFTVTDTQYF	TGTGCCAGCAGTTGGGGTTTTACCGTAACAGATACGCAGTATTTT
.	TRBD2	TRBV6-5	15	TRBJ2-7	CASSYLGTRGYEQYF	TGTGCCAGCAGTTATTTGGGGACTAGGGGATACGAGCAGTACTTC
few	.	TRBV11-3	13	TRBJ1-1	CASSPRAGTEAFF	TGTGCCAGCAGCCCCCGAGCGGGGACTGAAGCTTTCTTT
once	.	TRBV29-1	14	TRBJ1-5	CSVFRVNSNQPQHF	TGCAGCGTGTTCAGGGTAAATAGCAATCAGCCCCAGCATTTT
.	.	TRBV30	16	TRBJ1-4	CAWSALSWGAGEKLFF	TGTGCCTGGAGTGCCTTAAGTTGGGGGGCTGGTGAAAAACTGTTTTTT
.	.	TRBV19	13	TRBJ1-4	CASSKGVDEKLFF	TGTGCCAGTTCGAAAGGGGTGGATGAAAAACTGTTTTTT
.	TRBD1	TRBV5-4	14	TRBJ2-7	CASSLEGAVGEQYF	TGTGCCAGCAGCCTCGAGGGGGCCGTCGGCGAGCAGTACTTC
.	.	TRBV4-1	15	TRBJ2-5	CASSLNPVQQETQYF	TGCGCCAGCAGCCTCAATCCTGTGCAGCAAGAGACCCAGTACTTC
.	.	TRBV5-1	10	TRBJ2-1	CASTGTEQFF	TGCGCCAGCACCGGTACGGAGCAGTTCTTC
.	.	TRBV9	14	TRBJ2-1	CASSLSPLPNEQFF	TGTGCCAGCAGCCTAAGTCCACTACCCAATGAGCAGTTCTTC
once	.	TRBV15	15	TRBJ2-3	CATSRVAGSTDTQYF	TGTGCCACCAGCAGAGTGGCGGGAAGCACAGATACGCAGTATTTT
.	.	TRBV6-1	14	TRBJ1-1	CASSPGRLNTEAFF	TGTGCCAGCAGCCCCGGGCGGCTGAACACTGAAGCTTTCTTT
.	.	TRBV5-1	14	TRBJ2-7	CASSLVAGTYEQYF	TGCGCCAGCAGCTTGGTCGCCGGGACCTACGAGCAGTACTTC
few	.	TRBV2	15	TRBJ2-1	CASAGLGSTYNEQFF	TGTGCCAGCGCGGGCCTGGGTTCGACCTACAATGAGCAGTTCTTC
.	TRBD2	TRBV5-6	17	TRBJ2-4	CASSLGLAGGAKNIQYF	TGTGCCAGCAGCTTGGGCTTAGCGGGAGGTGCCAAAAACATTCAGTACTTC
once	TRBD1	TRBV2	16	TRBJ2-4	CASSESRGRAKNIQYF	TGTGCCAGCAGTGAAAGCAGGGGGCGAGCCAAAAACATTCAGTACTTC
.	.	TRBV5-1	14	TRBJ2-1	CASSFGESYNEQFF	TGCGCCAGCAGCTTTGGCGAAAGCTACAATGAGCAGTTCTTC
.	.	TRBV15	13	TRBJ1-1	CATSLTGYTEAFF	TGTGCCACCAGCCTAACAGGGTACACTGAAGCTTTCTTT
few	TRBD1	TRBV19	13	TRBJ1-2	CASSPTGAYGYTF	TGTGCCAGTAGCCCGACAGGGGCCTATGGCTACACCTTC
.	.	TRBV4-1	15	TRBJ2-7	CASSQFAFGLVILSF	TGCGCCAGCAGCCAATTTGCGTTCGGATTGGTGATCTTGTCCTTC
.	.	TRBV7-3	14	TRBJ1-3	CASYPVGSGNTIYF	TGTGCCAGCTACCCGGTGGGCTCTGGAAACACCATATATTTT
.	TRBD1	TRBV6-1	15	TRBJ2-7	CASSPLRDSKDEQYF	TGTGCCAGCAGTCCCCTCCGGGACAGTAAAGACGAGCAGTACTTC
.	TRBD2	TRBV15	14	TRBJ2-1	CATSRLAGRGEQFF	TGTGCCACCAGCCGACTAGCGGGACGGGGTGAGCAGTTCTTC
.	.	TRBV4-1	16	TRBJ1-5	CASSQDAGGGGQPQHF	TGCGCCAGCAGCCAAGATGCGGGGGGCGGGGGACAGCCCCAGCATTTT
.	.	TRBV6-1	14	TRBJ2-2	CASSDRANTGELFF	TGTGCCAGCAGTGACAGGGCGAACACCGGGGAGCTGTTTTTT
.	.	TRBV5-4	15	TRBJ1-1	CASSSLTRPSTEAFF	TGTGCCAGCAGCAGCCTCACCCGGCCTAGCACTGAAGCTTTCTTT
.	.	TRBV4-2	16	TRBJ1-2	CASSQEWGSEVDGYTF	TGTGCCAGCAGCCAAGAATGGGGGTCGGAGGTTGATGGCTACACCTTC